These T cell receptor beta chains were read from a single sample in a study of T-cell memory formation after mild COVID-19. One entry per CDR3 protein results from TCRdb running MiXCR on the 5' RACE reads. The sample has about 360,000 distinct CDR3 sequences, roughly 13% seen once. The source material was PBMCs or a T cell subset sorted from them (not recorded which). These receptors came from a man between 18 and 29 years old who had mild COVID-19 (a few samples of this study predate the infection). Cell type and time point are not known. The CDR3 runs from the conserved cysteine through the conserved F or W. The D gene is left open where the match is weak. Some rows mark clone size as missing; the rest say once, few, many or name a class of expanded clone.

TRBV28,many,TRBJ2-3,TRBD2,CASSLPGAGASDTQYF,TGTGCCAGCAGTCTACCAGGAGCGGGGGCCTCAGATACGCAGTATTTT
TRBV7-9,many,TRBJ1-2,TRBD1,CASSRTRGGGGVGYTF,TGTGCCAGCAGCCGAACTCGGGGAGGGGGCGGAGTTGGCTACACCTTC
TRBV7-2,few,TRBJ1-5,.,CASSLGGGTSQHF,TGTGCCAGCAGCTTAGGGGGGGGGACGTCCCAGCATTTT
TRBV3-1,few,TRBJ2-1,.,CASSHLTGNSYNEQFF,TGTGCCAGCAGCCACCTGACAGGTAACTCCTACAATGAGCAGTTCTTC
TRBV5-1,once,TRBJ2-1,TRBD2,CASSLRTSGGTYNEQFF,TGCGCCAGCAGCCTAAGGACTAGCGGGGGAACCTACAATGAGCAGTTCTTC
TRBV9,.,TRBJ2-5,.,CASSVAGGEETQYF,TGTGCCAGCAGCGTAGCGGGGGGCGAAGAGACCCAGTACTTC
TRBV7-9,.,TRBJ2-2,.,CASSLKGTNTGELFF,TGTGCCAGCAGCTTAAAGGGGACGAACACCGGGGAGCTGTTTTTT
TRBV7-2,many,TRBJ1-6,TRBD1,CASSTSRQGRSYNSPLHF,TGTGCCAGCAGCACCTCTAGACAGGGTCGATCCTATAATTCACCCCTCCACTTT
TRBV4-2,many,TRBJ2-1,.,CASSPSQERYNEQFF,TGTGCCAGCAGCCCTAGTCAGGAGCGGTACAATGAGCAGTTCTTC
TRBV27,.,TRBJ1-2,TRBD1,CASSSRPGQGVHGYTF,TGTGCCAGCAGTTCGAGACCGGGACAGGGTGTTCATGGCTACACCTTC
TRBV12-3/TRBV12-4,once,TRBJ1-2,.,CASSDTRDYDYTF,TGTGCCAGCAGCGATACCCGGGACTATGACTACACCTTC
TRBV12-5,.,TRBJ1-1,TRBD1,CASGNATGGNTEAFF,TGTGCTAGTGGAAACGCGACAGGGGGGAACACTGAAGCTTTCTTT
TRBV6-2/TRBV6-3,few,TRBJ2-2,TRBD2,CASRISGRVTGELFF,TGTGCCAGCAGGATTAGCGGGAGAGTCACCGGGGAGCTGTTTTTT
TRBV6-5,few,TRBJ2-2,.,CASRWTVGELFF,TGTGCCAGCAGATGGACGGTCGGGGAGCTGTTTTTT
TRBV6-5,.,TRBJ1-1,TRBD1,CASTDARGPVTEAFF,TGTGCCAGCACCGACGCCAGGGGGCCCGTCACTGAAGCTTTCTTT
TRBV30,medium-sized,TRBJ2-7,.,CAWSVQVQYEQYF,TGTGCCTGGAGTGTACAGGTCCAGTACGAGCAGTACTTC
TRBV25-1,many,TRBJ2-6,.,CASSVGHSGANVLTF,TGTGCCAGCAGTGTAGGACACTCTGGGGCCAACGTCCTGACTTTC
TRBV27,few,TRBJ2-3,.,CASSFWGGGGITDTQYF,TGTGCCAGCAGTTTTTGGGGAGGGGGAGGTATCACAGATACGCAGTATTTT
TRBV4-3,.,TRBJ2-1,.,CASSQALQGNEQFF,TGCGCCAGCAGCCAAGCGCTCCAGGGCAATGAGCAGTTCTTC
TRBV29-1,few,TRBJ2-5,.,CSVGLTETQYF,TGCAGCGTTGGTCTAACAGAGACCCAGTACTTC
TRBV27,few,TRBJ2-2,TRBD1,CASSVGQAGELFF,TGTGCCAGCAGTGTGGGACAGGCCGGGGAGCTGTTTTTT
TRBV6-5,.,TRBJ1-3,TRBD1,CASSRIAGTGEGSGNTIYF,TGTGCCAGCAGTAGGATAGCCGGGACAGGGGAAGGGTCTGGAAACACCATATATTTT
TRBV7-6,.,TRBJ2-1,TRBD1,CASSLAGQGVGEQFF,TGTGCCAGCAGCTTAGCTGGACAGGGGGTTGGTGAGCAGTTCTTC
TRBV7-2,few,TRBJ2-7,.,CASSQPGGEYEQYF,TGTGCCAGCAGCCAGCCCGGCGGGGAGTACGAGCAGTACTTC
TRBV27,many,TRBJ1-2,.,CASSLAAGANYGYTF,TGTGCCAGCAGTTTAGCAGCAGGGGCCAACTATGGCTACACCTTC
TRBV27,few,TRBJ2-7,TRBD2,CASSLTPSGAYEQYF,TGTGCCAGCAGTCTAACACCTAGCGGGGCCTACGAGCAGTACTTC
TRBV6-5,.,TRBJ2-7,TRBD2,CASSYGLAGNEQYF,TGTGCCAGCAGTTACGGGCTAGCGGGGAACGAGCAGTACTTC
TRBV7-2,.,TRBJ1-3,TRBD1,CASSGTGIGSGNTIYF,TGTGCCAGCAGCGGGACAGGGATTGGCTCTGGAAACACCATATATTTT
TRBV7-2,few,TRBJ2-1,.,CASSLVPRIPNEQFF,TGTGCCAGCAGCTTGGTCCCCCGGATCCCCAATGAGCAGTTCTTC
TRBV7-8,.,TRBJ1-2,TRBD1,CASSPTGVQGRTGYTF,TGTGCCAGCAGCCCCACAGGGGTGCAGGGAAGGACTGGCTACACCTTC
TRBV6-2/TRBV6-3,.,TRBJ2-7,TRBD1,CASRDRGYPYEQYF,TGTGCCAGCAGAGACAGGGGATACCCCTACGAGCAGTACTTC
TRBV7-9,.,TRBJ1-2,TRBD1,CASSLARTGENGYTF,TGTGCCAGCAGCTTAGCCAGGACAGGGGAAAATGGCTACACCTTC
TRBV7-9,.,TRBJ1-3,.,CASSLAVVQTGNTIYF,TGTGCCAGCAGCTTAGCGGTAGTCCAGACTGGAAACACCATATATTTT
TRBV10-1,few,TRBJ2-7,.,CASSDSGAGYEQYF,TGCGCCAGCAGTGATTCAGGGGCCGGGTACGAGCAGTACTTC
TRBV5-6,few,TRBJ1-1,.,CASSARAGEETEAFF,TGTGCCAGCAGCGCACGGGCGGGGGAGGAGACTGAAGCTTTCTTT
TRBV21-1,.,TRBJ2-2,.,CASSKDPGPNTGELFF,TGTGCCAGCAGCAAAGACCCGGGGCCGAACACCGGGGAGCTGTTTTTT
TRBV5-1,.,TRBJ2-5,.,CASSFGVWISRGRETQYF,TGCGCCAGCAGCTTTGGAGTCTGGATATCCAGGGGTCGAGAGACCCAGTACTTC
TRBV3-1,few,TRBJ1-1,TRBD1,CASSQDGRGAFF,TGTGCCAGCAGCCAAGACGGCAGGGGGGCTTTCTTT